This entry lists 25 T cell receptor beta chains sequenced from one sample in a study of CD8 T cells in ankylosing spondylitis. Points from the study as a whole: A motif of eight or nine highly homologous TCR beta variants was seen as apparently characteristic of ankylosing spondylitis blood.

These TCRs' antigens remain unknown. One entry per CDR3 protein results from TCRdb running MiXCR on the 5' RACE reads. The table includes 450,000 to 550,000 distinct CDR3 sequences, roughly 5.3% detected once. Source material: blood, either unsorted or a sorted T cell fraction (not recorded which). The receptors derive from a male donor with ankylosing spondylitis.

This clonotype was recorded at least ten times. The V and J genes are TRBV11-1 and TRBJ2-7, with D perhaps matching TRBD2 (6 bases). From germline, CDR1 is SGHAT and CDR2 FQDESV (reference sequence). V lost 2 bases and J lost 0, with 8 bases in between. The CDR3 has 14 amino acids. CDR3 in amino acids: CASSLIAASYEQYF. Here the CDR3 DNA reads TGTGCCAGCAGCTTAATAGCGGCCTCCTACGAGCAGTACTTC.

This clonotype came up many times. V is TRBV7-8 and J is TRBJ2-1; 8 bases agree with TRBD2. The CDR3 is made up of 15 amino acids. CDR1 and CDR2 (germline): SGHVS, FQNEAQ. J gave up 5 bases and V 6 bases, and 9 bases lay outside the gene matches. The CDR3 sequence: CASSPPALADNEQFF. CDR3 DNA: TGTGCCAGCAGTCCTCCGGCACTAGCGGACAATGAGCAGTTCTTC.

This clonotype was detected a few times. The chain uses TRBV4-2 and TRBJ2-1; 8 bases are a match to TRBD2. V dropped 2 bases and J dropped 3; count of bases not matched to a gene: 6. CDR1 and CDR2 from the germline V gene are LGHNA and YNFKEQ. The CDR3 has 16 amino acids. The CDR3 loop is CASSQTTSGRYNEQFF. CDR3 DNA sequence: TGTGCCAGCAGCCAAACTACTAGCGGCCGCTACAATGAGCAGTTCTTC.

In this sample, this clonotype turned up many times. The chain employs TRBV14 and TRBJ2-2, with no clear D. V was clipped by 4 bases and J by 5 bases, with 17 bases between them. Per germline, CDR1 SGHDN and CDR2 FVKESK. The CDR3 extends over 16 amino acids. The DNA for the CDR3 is TGTGCCAGCAGCCGTGGCGGAACAGTGATTACCGGGGAGCTGTTTTTT. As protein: CASSRGGTVITGELFF.

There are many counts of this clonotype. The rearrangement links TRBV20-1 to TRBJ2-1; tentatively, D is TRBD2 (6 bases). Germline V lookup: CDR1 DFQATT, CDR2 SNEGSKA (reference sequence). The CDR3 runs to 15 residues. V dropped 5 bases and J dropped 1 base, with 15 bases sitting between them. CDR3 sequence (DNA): TGCAGTGCTTGGCGGGGTGCCCGTTCCTACAATGAGCAGTTCTTC. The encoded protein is CSAWRGARSYNEQFF.

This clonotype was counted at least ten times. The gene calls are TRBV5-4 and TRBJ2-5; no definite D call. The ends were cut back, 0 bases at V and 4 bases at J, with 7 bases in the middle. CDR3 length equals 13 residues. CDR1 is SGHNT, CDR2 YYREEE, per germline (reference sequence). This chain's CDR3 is CASSLEGIETQYF. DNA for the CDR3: TGTGCCAGCAGCTTGGAGGGAATAGAGACCCAGTACTTC.

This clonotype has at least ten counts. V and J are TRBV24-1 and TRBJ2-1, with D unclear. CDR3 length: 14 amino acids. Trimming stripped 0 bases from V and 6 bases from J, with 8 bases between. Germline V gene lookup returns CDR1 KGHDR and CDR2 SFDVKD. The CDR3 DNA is TGTGCCACCAGTGATTTGGGCCCTATCAATGAGCAGTTCTTC. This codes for CATSDLGPINEQFF.

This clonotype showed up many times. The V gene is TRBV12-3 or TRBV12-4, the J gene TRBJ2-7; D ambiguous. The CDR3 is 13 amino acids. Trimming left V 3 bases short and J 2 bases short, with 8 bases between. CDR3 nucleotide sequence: TGTGCCAGCAGTTTCGGGCAGGCCTACGAGCAGTACTTC. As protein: CASSFGQAYEQYF.

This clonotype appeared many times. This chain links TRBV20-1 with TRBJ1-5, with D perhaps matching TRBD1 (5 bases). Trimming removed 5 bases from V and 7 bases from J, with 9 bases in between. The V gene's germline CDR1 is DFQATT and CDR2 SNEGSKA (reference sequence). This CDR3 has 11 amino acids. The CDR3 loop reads CSASGGQPQHF. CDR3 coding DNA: TGCAGTGCTTCCGGGGGGCAGCCCCAGCATTTT.

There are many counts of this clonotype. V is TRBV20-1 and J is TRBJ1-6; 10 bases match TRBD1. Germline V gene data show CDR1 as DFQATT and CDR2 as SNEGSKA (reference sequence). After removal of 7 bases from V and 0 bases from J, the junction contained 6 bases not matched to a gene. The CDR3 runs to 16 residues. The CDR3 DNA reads TGCAGTGTCGGACAGGGGGAGAGCTCCTATAATTCACCCCTCCACTTT. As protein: CSVGQGESSYNSPLHF.

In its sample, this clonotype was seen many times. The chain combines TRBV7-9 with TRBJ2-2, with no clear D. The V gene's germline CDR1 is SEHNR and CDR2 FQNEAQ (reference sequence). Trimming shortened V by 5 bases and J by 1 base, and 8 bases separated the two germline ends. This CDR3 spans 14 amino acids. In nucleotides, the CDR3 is TGTGCCAGCAGCCCGAGACTGAACACCGGGGAGCTGTTTTTT. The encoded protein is CASSPRLNTGELFF.

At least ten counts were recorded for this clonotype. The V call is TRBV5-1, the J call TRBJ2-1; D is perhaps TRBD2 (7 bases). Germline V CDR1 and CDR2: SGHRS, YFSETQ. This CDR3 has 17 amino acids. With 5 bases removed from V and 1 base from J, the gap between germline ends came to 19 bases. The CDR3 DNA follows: TGCGCCAGCAGAGCCCCTTCGGCGGGGGCTTCCTACAATGAGCAGTTCTTC. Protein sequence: CASRAPSAGASYNEQFF. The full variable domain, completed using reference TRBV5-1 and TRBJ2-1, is KAGVTQTPRYLIKTRGQQVTLSCSPISGHRSVSWYQQTPGQGLQFLFEYFSETQRNKGNFPGRFSGRQFSNSRSEMNVSTLELGDSALYLCASRAPSAGASYNEQFFGPGTRLTVL.

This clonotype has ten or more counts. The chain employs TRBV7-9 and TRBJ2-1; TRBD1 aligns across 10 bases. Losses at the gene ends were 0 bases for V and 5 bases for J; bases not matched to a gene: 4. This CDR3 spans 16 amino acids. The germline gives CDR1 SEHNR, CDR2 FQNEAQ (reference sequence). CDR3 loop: CASSLATGGYHNEQFF. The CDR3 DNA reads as TGTGCCAGCAGCTTAGCGACAGGGGGCTACCACAATGAGCAGTTCTTC.

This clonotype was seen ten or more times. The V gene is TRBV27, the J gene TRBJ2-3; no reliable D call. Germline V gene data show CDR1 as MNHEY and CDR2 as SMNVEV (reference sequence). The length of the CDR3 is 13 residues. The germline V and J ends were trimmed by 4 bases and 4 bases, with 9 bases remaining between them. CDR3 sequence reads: CASSYPGADTQYF. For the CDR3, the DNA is TGTGCCAGCAGTTACCCTGGGGCAGATACGCAGTATTTT.

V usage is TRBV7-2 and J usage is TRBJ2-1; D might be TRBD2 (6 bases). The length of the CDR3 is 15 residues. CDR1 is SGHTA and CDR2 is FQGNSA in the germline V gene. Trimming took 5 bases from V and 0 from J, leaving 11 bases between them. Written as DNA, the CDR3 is TGTGCCAGCAGCCCCGCGGGGAGCTCCTACAATGAGCAGTTCTTC. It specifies CASSPAGSSYNEQFF.

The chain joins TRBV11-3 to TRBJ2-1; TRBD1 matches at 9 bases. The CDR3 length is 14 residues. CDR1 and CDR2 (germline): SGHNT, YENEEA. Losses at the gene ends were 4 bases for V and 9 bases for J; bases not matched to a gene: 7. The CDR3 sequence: CASSYDRGVSEQFF. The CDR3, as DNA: TGTGCCAGCAGCTACGACAGGGGGGTTAGTGAGCAGTTCTTC.

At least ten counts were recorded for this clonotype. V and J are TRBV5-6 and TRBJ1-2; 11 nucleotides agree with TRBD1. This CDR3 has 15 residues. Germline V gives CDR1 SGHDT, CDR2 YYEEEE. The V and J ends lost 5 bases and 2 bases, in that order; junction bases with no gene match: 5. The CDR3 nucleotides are TGTGCCAGCAGGCCTGGACAGGGGGCGAACTATGGCTACACCTTC. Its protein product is CASRPGQGANYGYTF.

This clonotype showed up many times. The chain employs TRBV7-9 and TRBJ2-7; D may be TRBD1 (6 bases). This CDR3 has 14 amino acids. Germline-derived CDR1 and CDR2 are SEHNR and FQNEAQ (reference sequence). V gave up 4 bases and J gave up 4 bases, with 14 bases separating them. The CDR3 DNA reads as TGTGCCAGCAGCTCGCCGGACAGACCTTACGAGCAGTACTTC. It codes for CASSSPDRPYEQYF.

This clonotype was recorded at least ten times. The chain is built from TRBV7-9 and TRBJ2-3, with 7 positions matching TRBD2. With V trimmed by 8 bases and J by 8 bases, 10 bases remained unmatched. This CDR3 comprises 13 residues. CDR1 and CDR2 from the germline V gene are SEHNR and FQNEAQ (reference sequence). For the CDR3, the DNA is TGTGCCAGCGGGCTCAGCGGGGCTGGTACGCAGTATTTT. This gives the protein CASGLSGAGTQYF.

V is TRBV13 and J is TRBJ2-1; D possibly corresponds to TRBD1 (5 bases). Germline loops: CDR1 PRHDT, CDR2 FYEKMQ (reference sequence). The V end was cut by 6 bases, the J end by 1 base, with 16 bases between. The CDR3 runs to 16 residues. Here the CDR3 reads CASRQRTPLSYNEQFF. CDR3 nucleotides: TGTGCCAGCAGACAAAGGACACCACTATCCTACAATGAGCAGTTCTTC.

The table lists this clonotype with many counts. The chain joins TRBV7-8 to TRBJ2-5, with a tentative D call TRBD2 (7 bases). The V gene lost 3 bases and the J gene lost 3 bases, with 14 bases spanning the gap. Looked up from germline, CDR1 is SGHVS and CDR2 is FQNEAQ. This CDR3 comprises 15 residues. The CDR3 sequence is CASSFQGRGEETQYF. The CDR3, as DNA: TGTGCCAGCAGCTTCCAAGGGAGGGGGGAAGAGACCCAGTACTTC.

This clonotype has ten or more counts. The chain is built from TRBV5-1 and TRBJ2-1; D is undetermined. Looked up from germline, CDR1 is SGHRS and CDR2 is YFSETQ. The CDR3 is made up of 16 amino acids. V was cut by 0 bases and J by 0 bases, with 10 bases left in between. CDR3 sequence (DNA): TGCGCCAGCAGCTTGGATCCCCATAGCTCCTACAATGAGCAGTTCTTC. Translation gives CASSLDPHSSYNEQFF.

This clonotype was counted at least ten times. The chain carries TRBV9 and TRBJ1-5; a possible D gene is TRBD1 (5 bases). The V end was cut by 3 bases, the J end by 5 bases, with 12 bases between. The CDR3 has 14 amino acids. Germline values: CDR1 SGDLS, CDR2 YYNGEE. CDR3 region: CASSGTLGDQPQHF. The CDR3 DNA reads TGTGCCAGCAGCGGTACGCTGGGGGATCAGCCCCAGCATTTT.

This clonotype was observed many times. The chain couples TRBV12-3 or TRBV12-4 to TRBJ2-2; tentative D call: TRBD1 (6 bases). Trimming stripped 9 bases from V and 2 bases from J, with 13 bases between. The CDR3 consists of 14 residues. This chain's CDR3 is CARPDSLNTGELFF. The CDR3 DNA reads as TGTGCCAGACCGGACAGTCTAAACACCGGGGAGCTGTTTTTT.

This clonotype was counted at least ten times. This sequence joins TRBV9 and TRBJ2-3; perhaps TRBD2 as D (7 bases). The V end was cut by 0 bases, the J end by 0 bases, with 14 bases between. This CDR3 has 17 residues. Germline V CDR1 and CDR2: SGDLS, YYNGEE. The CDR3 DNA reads TGTGCCAGCAGCGTAGAGGGGGGGGGAGCGAGCACAGATACGCAGTATTTT. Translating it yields CASSVEGGGASTDTQYF.